The 20 T cell receptor beta chains below come from one sample, sequenced in a study of blood T cell repertoires in COVID-19. The protocol was immunoSEQ multiplex PCR, while the TCRdb copy is restricted to in-frame clones and leaves out a portion. The sample records about 220,000 clones, around 83% being singletons. Source material: peripheral blood. The receptors come from a man in his forties or fifties who had recovered from COVID-19.

This chain joins TRBV10-1 and TRBJ2-3, with 7 bases identical to TRBD1. This CDR3 has 15 residues. The junction had 5 bases not matched to a gene; V was cut back by 4 bases and J by 1 base. Germline V gene lookup returns CDR1 WNHNN and CDR2 SYGVQD (reference sequence). The CDR3 loop reads CASSGGGAGTDTQYF. The CDR3 nucleotides are TGCGCCAGCAGTGGAGGGGGCGCAGGCACAGATACGCAGTATTTT.

The chain has TRBV10-3 and TRBJ2-1; tentatively, D is TRBD2 (6 bases). This CDR3 contains 15 residues. The V end was cut by 5 bases, the J end by 2 bases, with 13 bases between. Germline loops: CDR1 ENHRY, CDR2 SYGVKD. The chain's CDR3 is CAISKLAGTYNEQFF. The CDR3 DNA follows: TGTGCCATCAGTAAACTAGCTGGAACCTACAATGAGCAGTTCTTC.

The chain uses TRBV6-5 and TRBJ2-1; D is ambiguous. V lost 0 bases, J lost 2 bases, and 8 bases lay in between. The CDR3 contains 15 residues. Germline CDR1 and CDR2: MNHEY and SVGAGI. The CDR3 DNA reads TGTGCCAGCAGTTACTCAGACAAGACCTACAATGAGCAGTTCTTC. Translated: CASSYSDKTYNEQFF.

This chain joins TRBV12-3 or TRBV12-4 and TRBJ2-7; TRBD1 matches at 8 bases. V lost 1 base to trimming and J lost 6 bases; unmatched junction nucleotides: 2. The CDR3 loop spans 13 amino acids. In nucleotides, the CDR3 is TGTGCCAGCAGTTTAGGGACAGGGTTCGAGCAGTACTTC. It translates to CASSLGTGFEQYF.

The CDR3 sequence: CAISDEGAYGYTF. CDR3 DNA sequence: TGTGCCATCAGTGACGAGGGGGCATATGGCTACACCTTC. V gene TRBV10-3 combines with J gene TRBJ1-2, with 7 bases matching TRBD1. Losses at the gene ends were 3 bases for V and 5 bases for J; bases not matched to a gene: 3. Germline CDR1 reads ENHRY; CDR2 reads SYGVKD. The CDR3 contains 13 residues.

The CDR3: CASSTDRAHEQYF. For the CDR3, the DNA is TGCGCCAGCAGCACGGACAGAGCCCACGAGCAGTACTTC. The V gene is TRBV5-1, the J gene TRBJ2-7, with D maybe TRBD1 (6 bases). Between the trimmed V and J ends, which lost 4 bases and 5 bases, there was a span of 13 bases. The CDR3 is 13 amino acids. Germline assignment: CDR1 SGHRS and CDR2 YFSETQ.

The table lists this clone with a count of one. The chain couples TRBV5-1 to TRBJ2-3; TRBD2 aligns across 12 bases. This CDR3 is 16 amino acids long. V lost 3 bases, J lost 3 bases, and 5 bases stayed unmatched. CDR1 is SGHRS and CDR2 is YFSETQ in the germline V gene. CDR3 loop: CASSSATSGRTDTQYF. The CDR3 DNA reads TGCGCCAGCAGCTCCGCAACTAGCGGGAGGACAGATACGCAGTATTTT.

The chain uses TRBV28 and TRBJ1-2, with no clear D. Between the trimmed V and J ends, which lost 6 bases and 2 bases, there was a span of 10 bases. Germline V gene data show CDR1 as MDHEN and CDR2 as SYDVKM. CDR3 length equals 13 residues. CDR3 region: CASSERGNYGYTF. In DNA, the CDR3 is TGTGCCAGCAGCGAGCGGGGAAACTATGGCTACACCTTC.

The V and J genes are TRBV27 and TRBJ2-3, with a weak D call TRBD2 (7 bases). V was pared by 2 bases and J by 6 bases, with 21 bases between. This CDR3 is 17 amino acids long. Looked up from germline, CDR1 is MNHEY and CDR2 is SMNVEV (reference sequence). CDR3 region: CASSLGGGGFAEDTQYF. The CDR3 DNA sequence: TGTGCCAGCAGTTTAGGGGGCGGGGGATTTGCGGAGGATACGCAGTATTTT.

The rearrangement uses TRBV11-2 and TRBJ2-2; tentatively, D is TRBD2 (6 bases). CDR1 and CDR2 (germline): SGHAT, FQNNGV. The CDR3 runs to 15 residues. The germline V and J ends were trimmed by 6 bases and 1 base, with 12 bases remaining between them. This chain's CDR3 is CASRLNGRNTGELFF. In DNA, the CDR3 is TGTGCCAGCAGACTTAACGGGAGGAACACCGGGGAGCTGTTTTTT.

This chain links TRBV10-2 with TRBJ2-6, with D uncertain. Germline V gene lookup returns CDR1 WSHSY and CDR2 SAAADI. This CDR3 has 15 residues. V was cut by 4 bases and J by 1 base, with 8 bases left in between. CDR3 bases: TGCGCCAGCAGTGGAGCGCGATCTGGGGCCAACGTCCTGACTTTC. The encoded protein is CASSGARSGANVLTF.

This clone has just a few counts. The chain employs TRBV29-1 and TRBJ2-7; the D gene is possibly TRBD1 (6 bases). In germline, CDR1 is SQVTM, CDR2 ANQGSEA. The CDR3 runs to 16 residues. Trimming left V 0 bases short and J 4 bases short, with 19 bases between. The CDR3 sequence: CSVEDVGQGFGYEQYF. Here the CDR3 DNA reads TGCAGCGTTGAAGATGTTGGCCAGGGGTTCGGGTACGAGCAGTACTTC.

The CDR3 loop is CASSLFTRFGAGGPQFF. In DNA, the CDR3 is TGTGCCAGCAGTTTATTTACTCGATTCGGGGCGGGAGGGCCCCAGTTCTTC. The chain links TRBV28 to TRBJ2-1; TRBD2 aligns across 9 bases. The CDR3 totals 17 residues. From germline, CDR1 is MDHEN and CDR2 SYDVKM. The V and J ends lost 1 base and 13 bases, in that order; junction bases with no gene match: 17.

The chain joins TRBV6-1 to TRBJ2-7, with 8 bases fitting TRBD2. The V gene end was trimmed by 0 bases and the J gene end by 0 bases; junction bases not matched to a gene: 7. Looked up from germline, CDR1 is MNHNS and CDR2 is SASEGT. This CDR3 contains 17 residues. CDR3 DNA: TGTGCCAGCAGTGAAGCTATCGCTAGCGGGTTCTCCTACGAGCAGTACTTC. Protein sequence: CASSEAIASGFSYEQYF.

V is TRBV18 and J is TRBJ2-1, with TRBD2 matching 8 bases. Trimming cost V 4 bases and J 0 bases; bases outside gene matches: 2. This CDR3 has 15 amino acids. Germline CDR1 reads KGHSH; CDR2 reads LQKENI. CDR3 residues: CASSHSGSSYNEQFF. Written as DNA, the CDR3 is TGTGCCAGCTCACACAGCGGGAGCTCCTACAATGAGCAGTTCTTC.

V and J are TRBV10-2 and TRBJ2-7; 10 bases map to TRBD2. Germline trimming cut 7 bases from V and 5 bases from J; bases unmatched to any gene: 8. Germline-derived CDR1 and CDR2 are WSHSY and SAAADI. This CDR3 has 14 residues. The CDR3 DNA sequence: TGCGCCAGCAAATTGGGACTAGCGCAAAACGAGCAGTACTTC. Its translation: CASKLGLAQNEQYF.

The gene calls are TRBV5-4 and TRBJ2-2, with 9 bases lining up with TRBD1. Germline V gene data show CDR1 as SGHNT and CDR2 as YYREEE (reference sequence). This CDR3 has 14 residues. V was pared by 4 bases and J by 6 bases, with 4 bases of the junction left unmatched. CDR3 in amino acids: CASSPRQGAGELFF. Here the CDR3 DNA reads TGTGCCAGCAGCCCGAGACAGGGGGCCGGGGAGCTGTTTTTT.

V and J are TRBV6-1 and TRBJ2-3; D gene ambiguous. V was trimmed by 5 bases and J by 3 bases, leaving 3 bases between them. The CDR3 contains 11 residues. CDR1 is MNHNS, CDR2 SASEGT, per germline. The CDR3, as DNA: TGTGCCAGCAGTCTAACAGATACGCAGTATTTT. Its translation is CASSLTDTQYF.

V is TRBV6-5 and J is TRBJ2-7, with 8 bases identical to TRBD2. This CDR3 is 15 amino acids long. Germline CDR1 MNHEY, CDR2 SVGAGI. V trimming: 5 bases; J trimming: 2 bases; junction bases outside the gene matches: 8. CDR3 residues: CASSHASGQTYEQYF. The CDR3 DNA is TGTGCCAGCAGTCACGCTAGCGGGCAAACCTACGAGCAGTACTTC.

The chain joins TRBV6-5 to TRBJ1-2, with TRBD1 identical over 8 bases. CDR3 length: 14 amino acids. J gave up 4 bases and V 6 bases, and 7 bases lay outside the gene matches. Germline CDR1 is MNHEY and CDR2 is SVGAGI. CDR3 coding DNA: TGTGCCAGCAGAGCCGGACAGGGTGTCTATGGCTACACCTTC. This translates into CASRAGQGVYGYTF.